One and the same sample provided the 27 T cell receptor beta chains below, sequenced in a study of glioma-infiltrating T cells after dendritic cell vaccination. Repertoires were generated with immunoSEQ multiplex PCR, while TCRdb's copy carries only in-frame clones and drops some. This sample has fewer than 95,000 clones; approximately 81% occur once, and the top ten carry more than 8%. This sample's time point: after dendritic cell vaccination, including at tumor progression/relapse. Here the sequenced sample was blood, taken after dendritic cell vaccination. Every receptor here comes from a human donor with glioblastoma.

V gene TRBV10-3 combines with J gene TRBJ1-5; TRBD1 agrees at 9 bases. CDR1 is ENHRY and CDR2 is SYGVKD in the germline V gene. Trimming took 10 bases from V and 7 from J; bases not matched to a gene: 2. CDR3 length equals 11 residues. The CDR3 protein is CATGTGQPQHF. CDR3 nucleotides: TGTGCCACCGGGACAGGGCAGCCCCAGCATTTT.

The genes are TRBV6-1 and TRBJ2-1; maybe TRBD1 (6 bases). The CDR3 runs 15 residues. The germline V gene encodes CDR1 MNHNS and CDR2 SASEGT. Trimming left V 4 bases short and J 10 bases short, with 20 bases between. The CDR3 here is CASSVYRASLIEQFF. In DNA form, the CDR3 reads TGTGCCAGCAGTGTCTACAGGGCTTCCCTCATCGAGCAGTTCTTC.

The chain has TRBV25-1 and TRBJ1-2; D not resolved. V shed 3 bases and J shed 8 bases, with 7 bases lying between them. This CDR3 is built from 11 residues. Germline-derived CDR1 and CDR2 are MGHDK and SYGVNS. For the CDR3, the DNA is TGTGCCAGCAGTGAGGGCGGGGGCTACACCTTC. The encoded protein is CASSEGGGYTF.

The V and J genes are TRBV28 and TRBJ1-2; D is undetermined. Trimming cost V 7 bases and J 1 base, with 13 bases left between them. Germline V gene sequence: CDR1 MDHEN, CDR2 SYDVKM. This CDR3 is 14 amino acids long. CDR3 protein: CASTPPGFNYGYTF. As DNA, the CDR3 is TGTGCCAGCACCCCTCCGGGGTTTAACTATGGCTACACCTTC.

CDR3 residues: CASSLWEGVGETQYF. CDR3 sequence (DNA): TGCGCCAGCAGCTTGTGGGAGGGGGTAGGAGAGACCCAGTACTTC. The chain carries TRBV5-1 and TRBJ2-5, with TRBD2 as a possible D gene (7 bases). Germline-derived CDR1 and CDR2 are SGHRS and YFSETQ. Trimming removed 1 base from V and 4 bases from J, with 14 bases in between. The CDR3 consists of 15 residues.

The gene calls are TRBV21-1 and TRBJ1-1. TRBV21-1 is assigned pseudogene status. CDR3 length: 14 residues. In DNA, the CDR3 is TGTGCCAGCAGCAAAGCGCCAGACTGGACTGAAGCTTTCTTT. Translated: CASSKAPDWTEAFF.

J is TRBJ1-2 and V is TRBV28, with 8 positions matching TRBD1. CDR1 is MDHEN, CDR2 SYDVKM, per germline. The J segment lost 6 bases and the V segment lost 5 bases, leaving 14 bases of the junction unmatched. The CDR3 loop spans 16 amino acids. Here the CDR3 reads CASSKTGGGAGNGYTF. The CDR3 nucleotides read TGTGCCAGCAGTAAAACAGGGGGGGGCGCCGGAAATGGCTACACCTTC.

This chain uses TRBV5-6 with TRBJ1-4; no firm D call. Deletions cut 0 bases from V and 4 bases from J, with 4 bases between. Germline CDR1 is SGHDT and CDR2 is YYEEEE. The CDR3 is made up of 13 amino acids. The CDR3 DNA is TGTGCCAGCAGCTTGGGCGGTAATGAAAAACTGTTTTTT. It translates to CASSLGGNEKLFF.

The gene calls are TRBV11-2 and TRBJ2-7; 7 bases are a match to TRBD1. CDR1 SGHAT and CDR2 FQNNGV come from the germline V gene. V shed 2 bases, J shed 0 bases, and the junction held 7 bases outside the gene matches. This CDR3 spans 16 amino acids. CDR3 DNA sequence: TGTGCCAGCAGCTTAATACGACAGGGAAGCTCCTACGAGCAGTACTTC. As protein: CASSLIRQGSSYEQYF.

This sequence joins TRBV11-3 and TRBJ2-5, with 9 bases that match TRBD2. CDR1 is SGHNT and CDR2 is YENEEA in the germline V gene. The CDR3 consists of 15 residues. The ends lost 1 base at V and 3 bases at J; junction bases unmatched: 3. The CDR3 loop reads CASSLVVAGEETQYF. CDR3 DNA: TGTGCCAGCAGCTTAGTCGTAGCGGGAGAAGAGACCCAGTACTTC.

V gene TRBV11-3 combines with J gene TRBJ2-3, with 12 nucleotides matching TRBD1. Germline-derived CDR1 and CDR2 are SGHNT and YENEEA. With V trimmed by 5 bases and J by 3 bases, 9 bases remained unmatched. The CDR3 totals 17 residues. The CDR3 loop is CASSAGDRGRGTDTQYF. The CDR3, as DNA: TGTGCCAGCAGCGCCGGGGACAGGGGGCGGGGGACAGATACGCAGTATTTT.

This rearrangement joins TRBV29-1 to TRBJ2-5; D remains ambiguous. The V and J ends lost 3 bases and 4 bases respectively, with 3 bases between them. Germline values: CDR1 SQVTM, CDR2 ANQGSEA. The CDR3 is 10 residues long. CDR3 coding DNA: TGCAGCGTTGAGAGAGAGACCCAGTACTTC. Encoded protein: CSVERETQYF.

The rearrangement links TRBV13 to TRBJ1-4; D call uncertain. Germline CDR1 and CDR2: PRHDT and FYEKMQ (reference sequence). There are 16 residues in the CDR3. The V end was cut by 0 bases, the J end by 0 bases, with 8 bases between. The CDR3 coding sequence is TGTGCCAGCAGCTTAGGTCAGTTCTCAACTAATGAAAAACTGTTTTTT. The encoded protein is CASSLGQFSTNEKLFF.

The chain carries TRBV21-1 and TRBJ2-7; TRBD1 was called by the table and not checked on the DNA. TRBV21-1 is given as a pseudogene. This CDR3 is 13 amino acids long. This CDR3 is CASITGGATVQYF. In DNA form, the CDR3 reads TGTGCCAGCATCACAGGGGGAGCTACCGTGCAGTACTTC.

The J gene is TRBJ1-1, the V gene TRBV7-9; 8 positions agree with TRBD1. CDR1 and CDR2 (germline): SEHNR, FQNEAQ (reference sequence). The CDR3 extends over 14 amino acids. The V and J ends lost 4 bases and 4 bases, in that order; junction bases with no gene match: 5. In DNA form, the CDR3 reads TGTGCCAGCAGCTCGACAGGGGCCCTCACTGAAGCTTTCTTT. It yields the protein CASSSTGALTEAFF.

This clone was found a few times. V usage is TRBV2 and J usage is TRBJ1-2, with TRBD1 matching 7 bases. The CDR3 is 15 amino acids. Germline CDR1 SNHLY, CDR2 FYNNEI. V was pared by 2 bases and J by 4 bases, with 7 bases of the junction left unmatched. CDR3 DNA sequence: TGTGCCAGCAGTGAATGGGGACAGACCCGCTATGGCTACACCTTC. It encodes CASSEWGQTRYGYTF. Full variable domain (rest looked up from reference TRBV2 and TRBJ1-2): EPEVTQTPSHQVTQMGQEVILRCVPISNHLYFYWYRQILGQKVEFLVSFYNNEISEKSEIFDDQFSVERPDGSNFTLKIRSTKLEDSAMYFCASSEWGQTRYGYTFGSGTRLTVV.

Only one count was recorded for this clone. The gene calls are TRBV6-1 and TRBJ2-5; 10 nucleotides match TRBD1. V lost 4 bases and J lost 5; bases outside the gene matches: 7. The CDR3 has 15 residues. The germline gives CDR1 MNHNS, CDR2 SASEGT. In nucleotides, the CDR3 is TGTGCCAGCAGTGCTTTGGGGGGACAGGGGGAGACCCAGTACTTC. Translating gives CASSALGGQGETQYF.

The chain combines TRBV5-1 with TRBJ1-4, with D possibly matching TRBD1 (5 bases). Germline V CDR1 and CDR2: SGHRS, YFSETQ. This CDR3 is built from 16 residues. The V gene lost 4 bases and the J gene lost 3 bases, with 16 bases spanning the gap. The CDR3 spells CASSPGPGGANEKLFF. The CDR3 DNA sequence: TGCGCCAGCAGCCCCGGCCCCGGGGGGGCTAATGAAAAACTGTTTTTT.

The gene calls are TRBV4-1 and TRBJ1-6, with D perhaps matching TRBD1 (6 bases). This CDR3 region has 20 residues. In germline, CDR1 is MGHRA, CDR2 YSYEKL. V lost 0 bases, J lost 0 bases, and 18 bases lay in between. The CDR3 is CASSQEGSGTMSSYNSPLHF. DNA of the CDR3: TGCGCCAGCAGCCAAGAGGGGAGCGGGACAATGAGCTCCTATAATTCACCCCTCCACTTT.

The V gene is TRBV6-6, the J gene TRBJ1-5; D gene ambiguous. Germline CDR1 reads MNHNY; CDR2 reads SVGAGI (reference sequence). CDR3 length: 14 amino acids. Trimming shortened V by 2 bases and J by 4 bases, and 9 bases separated the two germline ends. The CDR3 DNA sequence: TGTGCCAGCAGTTACACCACAGATAATCAGCCCCAGCATTTT. Translated: CASSYTTDNQPQHF.

The V gene is TRBV30, the J gene TRBJ1-2; D remains unclear. Germline V gene lookup returns CDR1 GTSNPN and CDR2 SVGIG (reference sequence). CDR3 length equals 14 residues. The V end was cut by 0 bases, the J end by 3 bases, with 11 bases between. The CDR3 DNA follows: TGTGCCTGGAGTGTACGGGGTAGGGACTATGGCTACACCTTC. Amino acids: CAWSVRGRDYGYTF.

This clone was counted a single time. V is TRBV6-5 and J is TRBJ2-1; 10 nucleotides align to TRBD2. The junction had 6 bases not matched to a gene; V was cut back by 6 bases and J by 4 bases. There are 15 residues in the CDR3. Germline CDR1 reads MNHEY; CDR2 reads SVGAGI. CDR3 DNA: TGTGCCAGCAGCGTAAGCGGGGGGGCTTACAATGAGCAGTTCTTC. It codes for CASSVSGGAYNEQFF.

The genes are TRBV9 and TRBJ2-2, with D hard to call. V gave up 6 bases and J gave up 5 bases, with 17 bases separating them. The germline CDR1 and CDR2 sequences are SGDLS and YYNGEE. The CDR3 has 15 amino acids. CDR3 nucleotide sequence: TGTGCCAGCACCATTGGGCCCCTTAATACCGGGGAGCTGTTTTTT. Its translation: CASTIGPLNTGELFF.

The chain recombines TRBV7-8 with TRBJ1-3; 9 bases fit TRBD1. This CDR3 spans 17 amino acids. The V and J ends lost 2 bases and 0 bases, in that order; junction bases with no gene match: 5. Germline loops: CDR1 SGHVS, CDR2 FQNEAQ. The CDR3 DNA follows: TGTGCCAGCAGCTTACTTACAGGGGGCGCCTCTGGAAACACCATATATTTT. It translates to CASSLLTGGASGNTIYF.

As DNA, the CDR3 is TGTGCCAGCAGCGCAGGGGACAGGGGGCGCTCCGGGGAGCTGTTTTTT. Residues: CASSAGDRGRSGELFF. V and J are TRBV11-1 and TRBJ2-2, with 12 bases matching TRBD1. After removal of 5 bases from V and 6 bases from J, the junction contained 7 bases not matched to a gene. The CDR3 spans 16 residues. CDR1 is SGHAT, CDR2 FQDESV, per germline (reference sequence).

The genes are TRBV11-2 and TRBJ2-7; 9 nucleotides line up with TRBD2. CDR1 SGHAT and CDR2 FQNNGV come from the germline V gene. The CDR3 has 16 residues. J was trimmed by 5 bases and V by 6 bases; bases with no gene match: 14. CDR3 coding DNA: TGTGCCAGCAGTCACCCTCGGCTAGCGGGAACCAACGAGCAGTACTTC. Protein sequence: CASSHPRLAGTNEQYF.

This sequence joins TRBV13 and TRBJ1-1; 7 bases match TRBD1. The CDR3 length is 15 residues. CDR1 is PRHDT and CDR2 is FYEKMQ in the germline V gene (reference sequence). Trimming cost V 3 bases and J 6 bases; bases outside gene matches: 10. CDR3 amino acids: CASSFRQGKTAEAFF. As DNA, the CDR3 is TGTGCCAGCAGCTTCCGACAGGGTAAAACAGCTGAAGCTTTCTTT.